A selection of T cell receptor beta chains follows, all from one sample in a study of control samples from healthy donors and cancer patients. Sequencing used immunoSEQ multiplex PCR; TCRdb keeps in-frame clones, though not all of them. This sample has about 51,000 clones, with roughly 90% found just once. The sequencing sample was made of PBMCs. The receptor set was obtained from a middle-aged man with colorectal cancer. The CDR3 runs from the conserved cysteine through the conserved F or W. The order of the fields is V gene, J gene, clone size, D gene, CDR3 protein, CDR3 DNA. The D gene is left open where the match is weak. Part of the rows lack a size; the others show once, few, many or a class for expanded clones.

V: TRBV12-3/TRBV12-4
J: TRBJ1-4
size: .
D: .
CDR3: CASRSGENEKLFF
DNA: TGTGCCAGCAGGTCTGGTGAGAATGAAAAACTGTTTTTT

V: TRBV28
J: TRBJ2-2
size: .
D: .
CDR3: CASREGRNTGELFF
DNA: TGTGCCAGCAGAGAGGGAAGAAACACCGGGGAGCTGTTTTTT

V: TRBV30
J: TRBJ2-1
size: .
D: TRBD1
CDR3: CAWKRDREDNEQFF
DNA: TGTGCCTGGAAGCGGGACAGGGAGGACAATGAGCAGTTCTTC

V: TRBV19
J: TRBJ2-5
size: .
D: TRBD1
CDR3: CASKTGQYQETQYF
DNA: TGTGCCAGTAAAACGGGACAGTACCAAGAGACCCAGTACTTC

V: TRBV27
J: TRBJ2-1
size: few
D: .
CDR3: CASSLKGVGYNEQFF
DNA: TGTGCCAGCAGTTTAAAGGGAGTAGGTTACAATGAGCAGTTCTTC

V: TRBV5-1
J: TRBJ1-5
size: .
D: .
CDR3: CASSVGFSNQPQHF
DNA: TGCGCCAGCAGCGTCGGATTTAGCAATCAGCCCCAGCATTTT

V: TRBV5-4
J: TRBJ1-1
size: .
D: .
CDR3: CASSWNTEAFF
DNA: TGTGCCAGCAGCTGGAACACTGAAGCTTTCTTT

V: TRBV7-8
J: TRBJ1-1
size: .
D: TRBD1
CDR3: CASSFVGARQGIPEAFF
DNA: TGTGCCAGCAGCTTCGTCGGAGCTAGACAGGGTATTCCTGAAGCTTTCTTT

V: TRBV5-6
J: TRBJ2-5
size: .
D: .
CDR3: CASSTQETQYF
DNA: TGTGCCAGCAGCACCCAAGAGACCCAGTACTTC

V: TRBV5-8
J: TRBJ1-4
size: .
D: .
CDR3: CASSLRGIGEKLFF
DNA: TGTGCCAGCAGCCTCAGGGGAATTGGTGAAAAACTGTTTTTT

V: TRBV6-4
J: TRBJ2-1
size: .
D: .
CDR3: CASSDYANEQFF
DNA: TGTGCCAGCAGTGACTATGCTAATGAGCAGTTCTTC

V: TRBV4-2
J: TRBJ2-3
size: .
D: .
CDR3: CASSQAPKKADTQYF
DNA: TGTGCCAGCAGCCAAGCTCCCAAGAAGGCAGATACGCAGTATTTT

V: TRBV12-3/TRBV12-4
J: TRBJ1-4
size: .
D: .
CDR3: CASSSPLPKLFF
DNA: TGTGCCAGCAGTTCCCCCCTTCCGAAACTGTTTTTT

V: TRBV6-5
J: TRBJ1-1
size: once
D: .
CDR3: CASSYGGSLMNTEAFF
DNA: TGTGCCAGCAGTTATGGCGGCAGCTTAATGAACACTGAAGCTTTCTTT

V: TRBV18
J: TRBJ2-1
size: .
D: TRBD2
CDR3: CASSPLTSAYNEQFF
DNA: TGTGCCAGCTCACCATTAACTAGCGCATACAATGAGCAGTTCTTC

V: TRBV10-3
J: TRBJ2-1
size: .
D: TRBD1
CDR3: CAISERGQGAGNEQFF
DNA: TGTGCCATCAGTGAGCGGGGACAGGGGGCGGGCAATGAGCAGTTCTTC

V: TRBV27
J: TRBJ2-2
size: .
D: .
CDR3: CASNPTGLVTGELFF
DNA: TGTGCCAGCAACCCGACAGGTTTAGTCACCGGGGAGCTGTTTTTT

V: TRBV27
J: TRBJ1-2
size: few
D: TRBD1
CDR3: CASSPRTGGAYYGYTF
DNA: TGTGCCAGCAGTCCGAGGACAGGGGGCGCGTACTATGGCTACACCTTC

V: TRBV6-5
J: TRBJ2-5
size: .
D: .
CDR3: CASSYVGRGETQYF
DNA: TGTGCCAGCAGTTACGTGGGAAGAGGAGAGACCCAGTACTTC

V: TRBV5-1
J: TRBJ1-1
size: once
D: .
CDR3: CASSSEGLTEAFF
DNA: TGCGCCAGCAGCAGTGAAGGGCTCACTGAAGCTTTCTTT

V: TRBV11-2
J: TRBJ1-1
size: .
D: .
CDR3: CASRKWTGLGTEAFF
DNA: TGTGCCAGCAGAAAATGGACCGGCTTGGGCACTGAAGCTTTCTTT

V: TRBV9
J: TRBJ1-5
size: .
D: .
CDR3: CASSVDSVNQPQHF
DNA: TGTGCCAGCAGCGTTGACAGCGTTAATCAGCCCCAGCATTTT

V: TRBV5-1
J: TRBJ2-5
size: .
D: .
CDR3: CASSLVTTQETQYF
DNA: TGCGCCAGCAGCTTGGTTACTACTCAAGAGACCCAGTACTTC

V: TRBV12-3/TRBV12-4
J: TRBJ1-1
size: .
D: .
CDR3: CASRGNLITEAFF
DNA: TGTGCCAGCAGGGGAAATTTGATCACTGAAGCTTTCTTT

V: TRBV28
J: TRBJ2-7
size: .
D: .
CDR3: CASSFIKGAAEQYF
DNA: TGTGCCAGCAGTTTTATTAAGGGTGCAGCCGAGCAGTACTTC

V: TRBV7-9
J: TRBJ1-1
size: once
D: .
CDR3: CASSSLQGLDTEAFF
DNA: TGTGCCAGCAGCTCATTACAGGGTTTGGACACTGAAGCTTTCTTT

V: TRBV6-6
J: TRBJ1-2
size: medium-sized
D: .
CDR3: CASTYKRNNYGYTF
DNA: TGTGCCAGCACCTACAAGAGAAATAACTATGGCTACACCTTC

V: TRBV27
J: TRBJ2-7
size: .
D: .
CDR3: CASRDSNSYEQYF
DNA: TGTGCCAGCAGGGACAGTAACTCCTACGAGCAGTACTTC

V: TRBV3-1/TRBV3-2
J: TRBJ1-2
size: .
D: .
CDR3: CASSQDHMGHYGYTF
DNA: TGTGCCAGCAGCCAAGATCACATGGGACACTATGGCTACACCTTC

V: TRBV19
J: TRBJ1-1
size: .
D: .
CDR3: CASSIVEGLNTEAFF
DNA: TGTGCCAGTAGTATAGTAGAGGGTTTGAACACTGAAGCTTTCTTT

V: TRBV5-1
J: TRBJ1-1
size: .
D: .
CDR3: CASSWIQGDTEAFF
DNA: TGCGCCAGCAGCTGGATACAGGGAGACACTGAAGCTTTCTTT

V: TRBV29-1
J: TRBJ1-1
size: .
D: .
CDR3: CSASSGGTNTEAFF
DNA: TGCAGCGCCTCCTCGGGTGGAACAAACACTGAAGCTTTCTTT

V: TRBV14
J: TRBJ2-5
size: .
D: TRBD1
CDR3: CASRGTGRPTQYF
DNA: TGTGCCAGCAGGGGGACAGGGAGACCAACCCAGTACTTC

V: TRBV7-9
J: TRBJ1-3
size: once
D: .
CDR3: CASSTFPGDRNSGNTIYF
DNA: TGTGCCAGCAGTACTTTCCCTGGCGACAGAAACTCTGGAAACACCATATATTTT

V: TRBV3-1/TRBV3-2
J: TRBJ2-3
size: .
D: TRBD1
CDR3: CASSLEPTGVTDTQYF
DNA: TGTGCCAGCAGCCTAGAACCTACAGGGGTCACAGATACGCAGTATTTT

V: TRBV6-6
J: TRBJ2-7
size: .
D: TRBD1
CDR3: CASSYSLTGLLEQYF
DNA: TGTGCCAGCAGTTACTCTTTGACAGGGCTCCTCGAGCAGTACTTC

V: TRBV9
J: TRBJ1-2
size: .
D: TRBD1
CDR3: CASSVGAGGIGYTF
DNA: TGTGCCAGCAGCGTAGGGGCAGGGGGTATTGGCTACACCTTC

V: TRBV6-5
J: TRBJ2-7
size: .
D: .
CDR3: CASSPERYSYEQYF
DNA: TGTGCCAGCAGCCCCGAGCGGTACTCCTACGAGCAGTACTTC

V: TRBV7-2
J: TRBJ1-2
size: once
D: .
CDR3: CASSLSGANYGYTF
DNA: TGTGCCAGCAGCTTGAGTGGAGCCAACTATGGCTACACCTTC

V: TRBV6-5
J: TRBJ1-5
size: .
D: TRBD1
CDR3: CASGRDRGLQPQHF
DNA: TGTGCCAGCGGCCGGGACAGGGGACTTCAGCCCCAGCATTTT

V: TRBV6-5
J: TRBJ1-1
size: few
D: TRBD1
CDR3: CASLGGQMNTEAFF
DNA: TGTGCCAGCTTGGGGGGACAGATGAACACTGAAGCTTTCTTT

V: TRBV27
J: TRBJ1-2
size: .
D: .
CDR3: CASSLYGRTGGYTF
DNA: TGTGCCAGCAGTTTATACGGACGTACGGGTGGCTACACCTTC

V: TRBV5-6
J: TRBJ2-4
size: .
D: .
CDR3: CASSSWVQNIQYF
DNA: TGTGCCAGCAGCTCGTGGGTACAAAACATTCAGTACTTC

V: TRBV7-2
J: TRBJ2-1
size: .
D: TRBD2
CDR3: CASSLGGLAGGYYNEQFF
DNA: TGTGCCAGCAGCTTAGGAGGCCTAGCGGGGGGATACTACAATGAGCAGTTCTTC

V: TRBV5-8
J: TRBJ2-2
size: .
D: .
CDR3: CASSLGQVGELFF
DNA: TGTGCCAGCAGCTTGGGGCAGGTCGGGGAGCTGTTTTTT

V: TRBV18
J: TRBJ2-7
size: .
D: TRBD1
CDR3: CASSPETYRDRLFYEQYF
DNA: TGTGCCAGCTCACCAGAAACTTACCGGGACAGGTTGTTCTACGAGCAGTACTTC

V: TRBV4-1
J: TRBJ1-6
size: .
D: .
CDR3: CASSQDPVPNSPLHF
DNA: TGCGCCAGCAGCCAAGATCCGGTGCCCAATTCACCCCTCCACTTT

V: TRBV10-3
J: TRBJ2-5
size: .
D: .
CDR3: CAISGSGETQYF
DNA: TGTGCCATCAGTGGCTCCGGAGAGACCCAGTACTTC

V: TRBV4-1
J: TRBJ1-1
size: .
D: TRBD1
CDR3: CASSQGDRGPTTEAFF
DNA: TGCGCCAGCAGCCAAGGGGACAGGGGGCCGACCACTGAAGCTTTCTTT

V: TRBV6-2/TRBV6-3
J: TRBJ1-2
size: once
D: .
CDR3: CASSTGGGGYTF
DNA: TGTGCCAGCAGTACGGGGGGGGGAGGCTACACCTTC

V: TRBV28
J: TRBJ2-1
size: .
D: TRBD2
CDR3: CASRGWSGGSSFNEQFF
DNA: TGTGCCAGCAGGGGTTGGAGTGGCGGGAGTTCGTTCAATGAGCAGTTCTTC

V: TRBV28
J: TRBJ2-7
size: once
D: .
CDR3: CASSLTGDSYEQYF
DNA: TGTGCCAGCAGTTTAACGGGTGATTCTTACGAGCAGTACTTC

V: TRBV7-9
J: TRBJ2-3
size: .
D: TRBD1
CDR3: CASSWRHRGSHTDTQYF
DNA: TGTGCCAGCAGCTGGAGACACAGGGGTTCTCACACAGATACGCAGTATTTT

V: TRBV4-3
J: TRBJ2-7
size: .
D: .
CDR3: CASSQEALMAYEQYF
DNA: TGCGCCAGCAGCCAAGAAGCCCTAATGGCCTACGAGCAGTACTTC

V: TRBV7-9
J: TRBJ2-1
size: .
D: .
CDR3: CASSLGQFDNEQFF
DNA: TGTGCCAGCAGCCTCGGACAGTTTGACAATGAGCAGTTCTTC

V: TRBV7-9
J: TRBJ2-2
size: .
D: .
CDR3: CASSVDQGFTGELFF
DNA: TGTGCCAGCAGTGTCGACCAGGGATTTACCGGGGAGCTGTTTTTT

V: TRBV5-1
J: TRBJ1-1
size: .
D: .
CDR3: CASSVWGTEAFF
DNA: TGCGCCAGCAGCGTCTGGGGCACTGAAGCTTTCTTT